This T cell receptor beta chain was sequenced for a study of blood T cells in healthy people across ages. V lost 4 bases, J lost 0 bases, and 11 bases stayed unmatched. This CDR3 comprises 19 residues. CDR1 MNHEY and CDR2 SVGAGI come from the germline V gene. Healthy individuals of Caucasian origin from Russia, aged about 6 to 95, served as donors. It was with a sample-barcoded 5' primer and a J-beta primer mix that a second PCR of about 6 to 11 cycles was run. TCRdb redid the calling of the 5' RACE reads with MiXCR, one entry per CDR3 protein. The top ten hold roughly 3.5% of the sample, which has about 800,000 distinct CDR3 sequences, around 25% seen once. The same specimen was also included in a second study, on T cells of mothers and their children. As reported in that work: The yield was over 8 million TCR beta CDR3 reads from each mother and a few million from each child.

Sequencing was done on a sample of blood. The source of this sequence is a boy younger than 18 in good health. The rearrangement links TRBV6-5 to TRBJ1-4; TRBD1 agrees at 10 bases. The CDR3 nucleotides read TGTGCCAGCAGTTCCCGGACAGGGGGTTCCTTTGCAACTAATGAAAAACTGTTTTTT. Amino acids: CASSSRTGGSFATNEKLFF.